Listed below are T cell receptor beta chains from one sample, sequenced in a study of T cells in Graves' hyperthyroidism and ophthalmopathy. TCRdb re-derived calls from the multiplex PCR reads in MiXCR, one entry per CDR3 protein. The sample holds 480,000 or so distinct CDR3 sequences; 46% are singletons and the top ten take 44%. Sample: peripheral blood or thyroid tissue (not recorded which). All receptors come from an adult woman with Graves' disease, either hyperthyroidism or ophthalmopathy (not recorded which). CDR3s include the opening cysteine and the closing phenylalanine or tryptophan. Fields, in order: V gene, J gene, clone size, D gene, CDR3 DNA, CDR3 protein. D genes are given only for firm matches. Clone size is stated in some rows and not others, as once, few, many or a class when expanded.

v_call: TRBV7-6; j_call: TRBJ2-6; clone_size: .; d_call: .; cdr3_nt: TGTGCCAGCAGCTTAGCCCCCCGCAGGGGAGACACTGAAGCTTTC; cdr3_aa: CASSLAPRRGDTEAF
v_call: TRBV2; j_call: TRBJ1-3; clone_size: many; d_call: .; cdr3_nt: TGTGCCACCTCTTTAGAGTCCGGAAACACCATATATTTT; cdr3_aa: CATSLESGNTIYF
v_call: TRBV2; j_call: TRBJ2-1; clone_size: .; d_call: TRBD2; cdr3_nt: TGTGCCAGTAGAAAGGGGACTAGCGGGACGTACAATGAGCAGTTCTTC; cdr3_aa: CASRKGTSGTYNEQFF
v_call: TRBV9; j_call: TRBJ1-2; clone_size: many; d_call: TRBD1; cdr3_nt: TGTGCCAGCAGCGTAGATGGCAGGGGGGACTATGGCTACACCTTC; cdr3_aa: CASSVDGRGDYGYTF
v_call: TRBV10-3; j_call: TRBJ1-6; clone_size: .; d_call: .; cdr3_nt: TGTGCCAGCAGTCTGGGACATCCCTCACCCCTCCACTTT; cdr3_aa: CASSLGHPSPLHF
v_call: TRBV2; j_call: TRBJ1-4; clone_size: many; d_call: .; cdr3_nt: TGTGCCAGCAGTGAGGAAACCGGGGGTGAAAAACTGTTTTTT; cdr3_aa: CASSEETGGEKLFF
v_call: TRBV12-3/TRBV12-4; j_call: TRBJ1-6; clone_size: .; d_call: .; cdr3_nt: TGTGCCAGCAGGCACGTGGGTTCACCCCTCCACTTT; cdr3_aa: CASRHVGSPLHF
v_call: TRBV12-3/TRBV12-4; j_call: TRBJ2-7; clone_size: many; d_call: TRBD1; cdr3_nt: TGTGCCAGCAGTGGGGACAGGGCCGACGAGCAGTACTTC; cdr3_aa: CASSGDRADEQYF
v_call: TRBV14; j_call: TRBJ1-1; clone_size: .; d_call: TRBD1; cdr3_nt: TGTGCCAGCAGCCCATACCGACAGGGGGGCACTGAAGCTTTCTTT; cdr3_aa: CASSPYRQGGTEAFF
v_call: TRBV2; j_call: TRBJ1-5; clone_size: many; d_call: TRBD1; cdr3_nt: TGTGCCAGCAGTTTCCCGGGACAGGGCAATCAGCCCCAGCATTTT; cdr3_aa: CASSFPGQGNQPQHF
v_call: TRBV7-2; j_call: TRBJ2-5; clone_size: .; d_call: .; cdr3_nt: TGTGCCAGCAGCCTCTGGATCCCCCAAGAGACCCAGTACTTC; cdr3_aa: CASSLWIPQETQYF
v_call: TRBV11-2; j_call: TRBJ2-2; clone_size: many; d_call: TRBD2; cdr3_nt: TGTGCCAGCAGCGCCAGACTAGCGTCCGGGGAGCTGTTTTTT; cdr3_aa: CASSARLASGELFF
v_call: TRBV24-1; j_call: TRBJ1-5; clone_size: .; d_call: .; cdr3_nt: TGTGCCACCAGTGACGGGGGCGAGTATCAGCCCCAGCATTTT; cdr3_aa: CATSDGGEYQPQHF
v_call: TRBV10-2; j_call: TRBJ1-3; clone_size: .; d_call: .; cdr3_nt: TGCGCCAGCAGTGAGACGGACTTGGCTGGAAACACCATATATTTT; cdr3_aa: CASSETDLAGNTIYF
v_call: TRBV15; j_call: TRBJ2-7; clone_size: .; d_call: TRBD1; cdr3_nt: TGTGCCACCAGCAGAGTACCGGGACAGGGCTACGAGCAGTACTTC; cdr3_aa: CATSRVPGQGYEQYF
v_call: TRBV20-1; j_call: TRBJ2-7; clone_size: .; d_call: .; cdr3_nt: TGCAGTGCTAGCGCCAGGGACCTCTCCTACGAGCAGTACTTC; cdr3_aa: CSASARDLSYEQYF
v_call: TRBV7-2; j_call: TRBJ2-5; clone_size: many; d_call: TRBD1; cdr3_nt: TGTGCCAGCAGCTCACACAGGGGCGGGGAGACCCAGTACTTC; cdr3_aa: CASSSHRGGETQYF
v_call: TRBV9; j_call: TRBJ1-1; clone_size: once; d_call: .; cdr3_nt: TGTGCCAGCAGCGTAGCTGGGCAGCCTAAAGCTTTCTTT; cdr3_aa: CASSVAGQPKAFF
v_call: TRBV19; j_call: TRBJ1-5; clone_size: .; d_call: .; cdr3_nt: TGTGCCAGTAGTATCCGGACATACCGTAATCAGCCCCAGCATTTT; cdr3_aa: CASSIRTYRNQPQHF
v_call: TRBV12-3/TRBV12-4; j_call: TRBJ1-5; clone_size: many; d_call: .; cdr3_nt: TGTGCCAGCAGTTTATTGGACACCAATCAGCCCCAGCATTTT; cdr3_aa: CASSLLDTNQPQHF
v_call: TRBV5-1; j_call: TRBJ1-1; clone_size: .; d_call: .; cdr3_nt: TGCGCCAGCAGCAAACGCAGGGGTAACACTGAAGCTTTCTTT; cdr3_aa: CASSKRRGNTEAFF
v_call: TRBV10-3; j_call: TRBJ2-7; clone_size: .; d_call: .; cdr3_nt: TGTGCCATCAGTGAGTATCGAGTACTCTACGAGCAGTACTTC; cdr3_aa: CAISEYRVLYEQYF
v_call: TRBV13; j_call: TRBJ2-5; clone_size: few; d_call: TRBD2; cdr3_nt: TGTGCCAGCAGCCCGGGACTAGCGGGAATGTTTGAAGAGACCCAGTACTTC; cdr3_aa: CASSPGLAGMFEETQYF
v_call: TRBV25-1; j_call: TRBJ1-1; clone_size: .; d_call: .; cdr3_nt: TGTGCCAGCAGTGAAGGGGGGGGGCGAACTGAAGCTTTCTTT; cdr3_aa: CASSEGGGRTEAFF
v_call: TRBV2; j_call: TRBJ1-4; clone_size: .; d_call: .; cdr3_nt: TGTGCCAGCAGTTATTCGGAAGATGAAAAACTGTTTTTT; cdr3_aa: CASSYSEDEKLFF
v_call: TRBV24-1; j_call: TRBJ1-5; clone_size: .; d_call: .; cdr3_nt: TGTGCCACCAGTGTTCGCTTCAGCGATCAGCCCCAGCATTTT; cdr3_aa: CATSVRFSDQPQHF
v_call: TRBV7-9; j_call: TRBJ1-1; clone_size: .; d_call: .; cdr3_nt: TGTGCCAGCAGCTCCCGGACCCTCATGAACACTGAAGCTTTCTTT; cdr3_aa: CASSSRTLMNTEAFF
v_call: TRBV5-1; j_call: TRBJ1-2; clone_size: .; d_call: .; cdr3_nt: TGTGCCAGCAGTATCATCGGAGCGGCCGCCGCAGGCTACACCTTC; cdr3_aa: CASSIIGAAAAGYTF
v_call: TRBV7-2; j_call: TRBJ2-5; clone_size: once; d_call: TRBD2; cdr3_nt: TGTGCCAGCAGCTGGATTAGCGGGACAGAGACCCAGTACTTC; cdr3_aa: CASSWISGTETQYF
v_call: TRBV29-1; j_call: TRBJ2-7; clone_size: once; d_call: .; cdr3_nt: TGCAGCCCCCAGGGTGTTACCCTCTACGAGCAGTACTTC; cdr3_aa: CSPQGVTLYEQYF
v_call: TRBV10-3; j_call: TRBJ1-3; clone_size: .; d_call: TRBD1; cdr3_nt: TGTGCCATCAGTGACGCGACAGGGGTAGGAAACACCATATATTTT; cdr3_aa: CAISDATGVGNTIYF
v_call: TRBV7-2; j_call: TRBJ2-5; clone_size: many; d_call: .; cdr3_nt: TGTGCCAGCAGCCCGGTGATGGCACAAGAGACCCAGTACTTC; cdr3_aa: CASSPVMAQETQYF
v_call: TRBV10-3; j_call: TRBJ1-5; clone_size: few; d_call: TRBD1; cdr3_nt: TGTGCCATCAGTGAGCAGACAGGGTTCGGTCAGCCCCAGCATTTT; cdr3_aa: CAISEQTGFGQPQHF
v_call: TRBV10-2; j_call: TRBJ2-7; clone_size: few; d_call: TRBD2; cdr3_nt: TGCGCCACCGCCCTGGCTAGCGGGAGGGACGAGCAGTACTTC; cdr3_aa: CATALASGRDEQYF
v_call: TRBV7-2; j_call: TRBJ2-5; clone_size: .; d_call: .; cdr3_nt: .; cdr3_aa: CASSLIQYDYTFGSGTQYF
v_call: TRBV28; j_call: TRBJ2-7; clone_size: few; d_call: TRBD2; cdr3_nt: TGTGCCAGCTTTCCAGCGGGAGGGCGCGACGAGCAGTACTTC; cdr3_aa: CASFPAGGRDEQYF
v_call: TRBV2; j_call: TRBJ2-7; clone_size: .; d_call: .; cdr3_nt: TGTGCCAGCACGCAGGAACTCTACGAGCAGTACTTC; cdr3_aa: CASTQELYEQYF
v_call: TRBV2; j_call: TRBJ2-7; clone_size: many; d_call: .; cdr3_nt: TGTGCCAGCAGTGCGAGGGCAGGGGTCGAGCAGTACTTC; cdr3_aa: CASSARAGVEQYF
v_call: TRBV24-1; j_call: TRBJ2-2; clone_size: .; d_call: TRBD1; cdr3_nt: TGTGCCACACAGGGGGCCTGGAACACCGGGGAGCTGTTTTTT; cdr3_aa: CATQGAWNTGELFF
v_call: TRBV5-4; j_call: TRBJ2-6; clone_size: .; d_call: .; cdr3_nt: TGTGCCAGCAGTTGGGTAGCAGGGGCCAACGTCCTGACTTTC; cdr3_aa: CASSWVAGANVLTF
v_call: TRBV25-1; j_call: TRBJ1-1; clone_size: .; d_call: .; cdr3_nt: TGTGCCAGCATCGGAACCGGGACCTTGAACACTGAAGCTTTCTTT; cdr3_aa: CASIGTGTLNTEAFF
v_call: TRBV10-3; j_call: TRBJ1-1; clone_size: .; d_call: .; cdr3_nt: TGTGCCATCCTCCGAGGGGCTGAAGCTTTCTTT; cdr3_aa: CAILRGAEAFF
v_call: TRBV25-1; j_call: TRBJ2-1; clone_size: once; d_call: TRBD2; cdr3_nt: TGTGCCAGCAGTTGGTTAGGGAAGACTAGCGGGAGCCCCAATGAGCAGTTCTTC; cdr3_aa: CASSWLGKTSGSPNEQFF
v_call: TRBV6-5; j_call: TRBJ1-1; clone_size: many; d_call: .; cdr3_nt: TGTGCCAGCACGAAGGACAAGATTGACACTGAAGCTTTCTTT; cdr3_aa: CASTKDKIDTEAFF
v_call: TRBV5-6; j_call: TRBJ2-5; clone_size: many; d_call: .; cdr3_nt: TGTGCCAGCAGCACACAAGAGACCCAGTACTTC; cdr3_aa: CASSTQETQYF
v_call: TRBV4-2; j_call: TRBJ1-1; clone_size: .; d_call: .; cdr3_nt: TGTGCCAGCAGCCAAGATCAAGGGGCTGCTTTCTTT; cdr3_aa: CASSQDQGAAFF
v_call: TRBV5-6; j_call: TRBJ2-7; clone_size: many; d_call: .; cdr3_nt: TGTGCCAGCAGCTTTCCATCAGGGGATAAGTACGAGCAGTACTTC; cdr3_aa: CASSFPSGDKYEQYF
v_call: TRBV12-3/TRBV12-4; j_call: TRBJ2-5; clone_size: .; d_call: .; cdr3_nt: TGTGCCAGCAGGCGCCACGGCCAGGGAAGGGAGACCCAGTACTTC; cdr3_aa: CASRRHGQGRETQYF
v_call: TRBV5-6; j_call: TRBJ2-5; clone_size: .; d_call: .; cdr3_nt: TGTGCCAGCAGCTTGGAGGGGGGTCAAGAGACCCAGTACTTC; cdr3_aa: CASSLEGGQETQYF
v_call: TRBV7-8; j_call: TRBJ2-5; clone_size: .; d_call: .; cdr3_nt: TGTGCCAGGTTGTCGGTCTACCAAGAGACCCAGTACTTC; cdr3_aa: CARLSVYQETQYF
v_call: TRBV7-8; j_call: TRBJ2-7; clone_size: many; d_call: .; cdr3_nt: TGTGCCAGCAGCCCCCGCCGGGACTCAGCAGAGGAGCAGTACTTC; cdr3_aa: CASSPRRDSAEEQYF
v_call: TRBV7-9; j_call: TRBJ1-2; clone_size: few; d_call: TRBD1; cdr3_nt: TGTGCCAGCAGCTTGGAACGGGACAGGCCCTACTATGGCTCCACCTTC; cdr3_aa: CASSLERDRPYYGSTF
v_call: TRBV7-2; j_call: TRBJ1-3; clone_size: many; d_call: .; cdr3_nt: TGTGCCAGCAGCTGGCAGGCAGGAGGAAACACCATATATTTT; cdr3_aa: CASSWQAGGNTIYF
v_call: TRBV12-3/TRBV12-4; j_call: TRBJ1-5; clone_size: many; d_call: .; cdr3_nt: TGTGCCAGCAGCAAATTTAATCAGCCCCAGCATTTT; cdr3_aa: CASSKFNQPQHF
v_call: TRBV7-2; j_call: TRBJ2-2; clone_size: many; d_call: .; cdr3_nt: TGTGCCAGCAGCTTAGTCGGACCTAGCACCGGGGAGCTGTTTTTT; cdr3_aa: CASSLVGPSTGELFF
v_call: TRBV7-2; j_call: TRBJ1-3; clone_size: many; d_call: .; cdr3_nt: TGTGCCAGCAGCCCTTCAAGTCAAGACACTGGAAACACCATATATTTT; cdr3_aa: CASSPSSQDTGNTIYF
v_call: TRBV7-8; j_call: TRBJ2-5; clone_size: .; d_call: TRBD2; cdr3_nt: TGTGCCAGCAGCTTAGGTCCATTGGGACTAGAAGAGACCCAGTACTTC; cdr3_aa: CASSLGPLGLEETQYF
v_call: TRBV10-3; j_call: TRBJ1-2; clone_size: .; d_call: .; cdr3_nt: TGTGCCATCAAGGAGACGGGCCCGGCCACAACTAACTATGGCTACACCTTC; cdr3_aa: CAIKETGPATTNYGYTF
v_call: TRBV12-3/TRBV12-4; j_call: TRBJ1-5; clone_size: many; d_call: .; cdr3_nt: TGTGCCAGCAGTGCCGGGCAGCGCAATCAGCCCCAGCATTTT; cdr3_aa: CASSAGQRNQPQHF